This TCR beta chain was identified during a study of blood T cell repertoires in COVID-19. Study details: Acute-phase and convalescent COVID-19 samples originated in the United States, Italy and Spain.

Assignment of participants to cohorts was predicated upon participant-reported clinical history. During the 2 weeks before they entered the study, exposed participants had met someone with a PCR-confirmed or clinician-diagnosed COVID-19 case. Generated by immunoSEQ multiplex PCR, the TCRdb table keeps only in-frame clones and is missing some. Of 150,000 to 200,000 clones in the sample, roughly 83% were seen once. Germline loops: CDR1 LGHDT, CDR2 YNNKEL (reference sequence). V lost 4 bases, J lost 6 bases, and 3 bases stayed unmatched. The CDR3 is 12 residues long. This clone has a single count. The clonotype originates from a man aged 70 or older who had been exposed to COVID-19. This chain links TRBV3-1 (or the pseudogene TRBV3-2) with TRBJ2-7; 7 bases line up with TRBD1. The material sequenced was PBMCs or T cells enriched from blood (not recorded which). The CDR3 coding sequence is TGTGCCAGCAGCCCGGACAGGTTCGAGCAGTACTTC. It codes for CASSPDRFEQYF.